This T cell receptor beta chain was profiled in a study of identical twins. Template switching supplied a universal primer site; unique molecular identifiers were carried on the cDNA. TCRdb re-called the 5' RACE reads through MiXCR, storing one row per CDR3 protein. The data hold around 340,000 distinct CDR3 sequences, with roughly an eighth observed a single time. Study-level points and caveats: Conclusions relied on cross-sectional statistical analysis, not following the same donors. In zero-insertion analyses, partial confounding could arise from invariant MAIT and iNKT cells. The study found excess low generation probability among twin-shared out-of-frame alpha sequences.

Comment on this clonotype: Its specificity is unknown.

Trimming removed 3 bases from V and 2 bases from J; junction bases left unmatched: 9. This CDR3 spans 16 amino acids. The germline CDR1 and CDR2 sequences are DFQATT and SNEGSKA (reference sequence). These data were likewise used in another study, on yellow fever vaccine responses in identical twins.

V is TRBV20-1 and J is TRBJ2-3, with 9 nucleotides matching TRBD1. What was sequenced was CD8+ T cells sorted from blood. The clonotype originates from a woman under 30 in good health. CDR3 amino acids: CSASPGQGILTDTQYF. The CDR3 nucleotides are TGCAGTGCTAGCCCGGGACAGGGCATCCTCACAGATACGCAGTATTTT.